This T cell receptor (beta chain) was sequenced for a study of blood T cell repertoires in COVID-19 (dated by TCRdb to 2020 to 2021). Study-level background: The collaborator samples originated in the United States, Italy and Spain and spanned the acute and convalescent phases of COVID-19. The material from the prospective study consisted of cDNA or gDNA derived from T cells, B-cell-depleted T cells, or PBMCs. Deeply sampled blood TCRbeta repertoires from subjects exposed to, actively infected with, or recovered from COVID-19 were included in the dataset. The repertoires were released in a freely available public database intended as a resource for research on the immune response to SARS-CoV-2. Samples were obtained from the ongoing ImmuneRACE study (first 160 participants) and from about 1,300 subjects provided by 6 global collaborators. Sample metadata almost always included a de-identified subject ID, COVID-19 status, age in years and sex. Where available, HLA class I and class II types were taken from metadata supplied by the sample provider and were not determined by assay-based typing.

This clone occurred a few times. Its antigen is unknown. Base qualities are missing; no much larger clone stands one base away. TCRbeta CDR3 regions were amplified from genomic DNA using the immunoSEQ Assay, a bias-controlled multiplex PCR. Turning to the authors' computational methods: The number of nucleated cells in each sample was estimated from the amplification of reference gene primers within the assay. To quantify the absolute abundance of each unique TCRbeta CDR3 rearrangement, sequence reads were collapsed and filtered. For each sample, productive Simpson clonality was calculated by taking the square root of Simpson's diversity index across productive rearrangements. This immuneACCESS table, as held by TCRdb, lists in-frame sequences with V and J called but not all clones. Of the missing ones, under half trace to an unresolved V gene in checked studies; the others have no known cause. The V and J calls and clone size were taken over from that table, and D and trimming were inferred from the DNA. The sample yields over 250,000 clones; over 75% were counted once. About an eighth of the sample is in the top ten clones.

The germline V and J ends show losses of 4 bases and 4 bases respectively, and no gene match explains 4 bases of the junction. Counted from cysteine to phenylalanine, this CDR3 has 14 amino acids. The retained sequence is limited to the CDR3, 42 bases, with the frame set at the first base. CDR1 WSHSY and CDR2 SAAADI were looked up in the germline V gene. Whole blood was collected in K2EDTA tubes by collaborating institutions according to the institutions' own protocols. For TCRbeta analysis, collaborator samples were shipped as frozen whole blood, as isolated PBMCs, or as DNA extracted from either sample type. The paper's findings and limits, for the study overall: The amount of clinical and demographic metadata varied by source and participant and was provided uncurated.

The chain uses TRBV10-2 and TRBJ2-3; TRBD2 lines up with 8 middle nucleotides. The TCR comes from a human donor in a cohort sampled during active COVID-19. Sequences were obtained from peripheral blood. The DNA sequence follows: TGCGCCAGCAGTGCTAGCGGGTGGTCAGATACGCAGTATTTT. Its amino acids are CASSASGWSDTQYF.